The 8 T cell receptor beta chains given below trace back to one sample, sequenced in a study of beta chain features in type 1 diabetes. Study-wide points: Type 1 diabetes patients had TCRB CDR3s that were shorter (moderately but significantly so) in all four CD4+ subsets.

The investigators reverse transcribed all of the isolated RNA, so they sequenced expressed TCRB transcripts. Clones were sequenced by immunoSEQ multiplex PCR, and TCRdb holds only the in-frame ones, with some missing. The sample lists 150,000 to 190,000 clones; 10% were seen once. What these receptors recognize is not known. The sample taken for sequencing was central memory CD4+ T cells from blood. The source of these receptors is a man aged 25-45 years with type 1 diabetes.

This clone was found a few times. This sequence joins TRBV20-1 and TRBJ1-1, with 7 positions matching TRBD1. CDR3 length: 11 amino acids. Trimming cost V 2 bases and J 9 bases; bases outside gene matches: 3. Germline CDR1 is DFQATT and CDR2 is SNEGSKA (reference sequence). The chain's CDR3 is CSARPGQKAFF. The CDR3 DNA follows: TGCAGTGCTAGACCGGGACAGAAAGCTTTCTTT.

The rearrangement uses TRBV7-8 and TRBJ2-2; 7 bases map to TRBD2. Per germline, CDR1 SGHVS and CDR2 FQNEAQ. This CDR3 contains 13 residues. J lost 7 bases, V lost 8 bases, and 7 bases had no gene match. The CDR3 loop reads CASSRGGHGELFF. In DNA, the CDR3 is TGTGCCAGCTCTAGGGGAGGGCACGGGGAGCTGTTTTTT.

This clone was observed a handful of times. The V and J genes are TRBV16 and TRBJ1-1; TRBD1 might be the D (5 bases). Germline V lookup: CDR1 KGHSY, CDR2 FQNENV. Trimming left V 3 bases short and J 1 base short, with 12 bases between. This CDR3 contains 15 residues. CDR3 sequence (DNA): TGTGCCAGCAGCCAGGCGGGGGAAGGGAACACTGAAGCTTTCTTT. Amino acid sequence: CASSQAGEGNTEAFF.

This clone has just a few counts. The V gene is TRBV28, the J gene TRBJ2-7, with TRBD2 matching 7 bases. The CDR3 runs 12 residues. J lost 7 bases, V lost 8 bases, and 8 bases had no gene match. CDR1 is MDHEN, CDR2 SYDVKM, per germline. CDR3 DNA sequence: TGTGCCAGCCGGGGGGACGTGAGAGAGCAGTACTTC. As protein: CASRGDVREQYF. The full variable domain, in which reference TRBV28 and TRBJ2-7 provide the parts outside the CDR3, is DVKVTQSSRYLVKRTGEKVFLECVQDMDHENMFWYRQDPGLGLRLIYFSYDVKMKEKGDIPEGYSVSREKKERFSLILESASTNQTSMYLCASRGDVREQYFGPGTRLTVT.

This chain uses TRBV4-2 with TRBJ1-1, with TRBD1 identical over 8 bases. V shed 0 bases and J 1 base; nucleotides not matched to a gene: 4. This CDR3 is 16 amino acids long. The germline V gene encodes CDR1 LGHNA and CDR2 YNFKEQ. The CDR3 sequence is CASSQDPGTGNTEAFF. The CDR3 nucleotides are TGTGCCAGCAGCCAAGATCCCGGGACAGGGAACACTGAAGCTTTCTTT.

This clone was counted a few times. The V and J genes are TRBV6-1 and TRBJ2-4, with D maybe TRBD2 (5 bases). Between the trimmed V and J ends, which lost 1 base and 0 bases, there was a span of 10 bases. The CDR3 length is 16 residues. CDR1 is MNHNS and CDR2 is SASEGT in the germline V gene. The CDR3 DNA is TGTGCCAGCAGTGAAGAGCGGAGGCTAGCCAAAAACATTCAGTACTTC. It encodes CASSEERRLAKNIQYF.

This clone appeared a few times. For the CDR3, the DNA is TGTGCCAGTAGTAGGGGAGTAGGGCAGTTCTTC. Residues: CASSRGVGQFF. The chain combines TRBV19 with TRBJ2-1, with D maybe TRBD2 (5 bases). The germline V and J ends were trimmed by 4 bases and 12 bases, with 10 bases remaining between them. Germline loops: CDR1 LNHDA, CDR2 SQIVND (reference sequence). CDR3 size: 11 residues.

This clone was found a few times. The chain links TRBV18 to TRBJ1-5; 7 bases map to TRBD1. This CDR3 comprises 15 residues. Germline CDR1 KGHSH, CDR2 LQKENI. V was pared by 2 bases and J by 6 bases, with 7 bases of the junction left unmatched. The CDR3 region is CASSPSTGERQPQHF. Written as DNA, the CDR3 is TGTGCCAGCTCACCAAGCACAGGGGAGCGTCAGCCCCAGCATTTT. Using reference TRBV18 and TRBJ1-5 for the parts outside the CDR3, the full variable domain is NAGVMQNPRHLVRRRGQEARLRCSPMKGHSHVYWYRQLPEEGLKFMVYLQKENIIDESGMPKERFSAEFPKEGPSILRIQQVVRGDSAAYFCASSPSTGERQPQHFGDGTRLSIL.